This T cell receptor (beta chain) was found in a study of T cell responses to AZD1222 COVID-19 vaccine. Overall study results and limits: Spike-specific TCR repertoires showed rising breadth and depth after two AZD1222 doses.

Note on this clone: Its antigen is still unknown.

V lost 1 base to trimming and J lost 5 bases, with 3 bases between them. From germline, CDR1 is SGHDT and CDR2 YYEEEE. This CDR3 has 11 amino acids. Data came from immunoSEQ multiplex PCR; TCRdb stores just in-frame clones and leaves some out. This table has 80,000 to 100,000 clones, about 86% appearing once. The receptor's source is an adult in good health. The material sequenced was peripheral blood, taken on day 0 of MenACWY control vaccination. J is TRBJ2-5 and V is TRBV5-6; D is undetermined. The CDR3 here is CASSLSETQYF. CDR3 in DNA: TGTGCCAGCAGCTTGAGTGAGACCCAGTACTTC.